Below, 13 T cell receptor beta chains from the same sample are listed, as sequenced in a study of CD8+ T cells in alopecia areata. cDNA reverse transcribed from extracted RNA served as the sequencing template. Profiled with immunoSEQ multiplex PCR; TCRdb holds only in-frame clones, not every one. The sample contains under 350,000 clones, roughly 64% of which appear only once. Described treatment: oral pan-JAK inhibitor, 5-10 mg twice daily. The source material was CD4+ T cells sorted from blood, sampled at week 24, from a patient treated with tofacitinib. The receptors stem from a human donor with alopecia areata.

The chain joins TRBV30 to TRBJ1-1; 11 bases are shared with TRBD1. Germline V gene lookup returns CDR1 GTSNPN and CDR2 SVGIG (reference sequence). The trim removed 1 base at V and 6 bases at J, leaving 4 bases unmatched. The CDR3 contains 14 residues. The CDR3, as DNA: TGTGCCTGGAGTGGGGACAGGGGGGTCCCTGAAGCTTTCTTT. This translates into CAWSGDRGVPEAFF. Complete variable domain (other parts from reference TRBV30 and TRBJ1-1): SQTIHQWPATLVQPVGSPLSLECTVEGTSNPNLYWYRQAAGRGLQLLFYSVGIGQISSEVPQNLSASRPQDRQFILSSKKLLLSDSGFYLCAWSGDRGVPEAFFGQGTRLTVV.

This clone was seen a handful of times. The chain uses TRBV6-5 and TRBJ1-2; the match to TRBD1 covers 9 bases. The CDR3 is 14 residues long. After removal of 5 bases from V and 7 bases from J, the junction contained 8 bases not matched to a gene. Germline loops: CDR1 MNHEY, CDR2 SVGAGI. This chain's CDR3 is CASSNPDRGRGYTF. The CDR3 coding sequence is TGTGCCAGCAGTAATCCGGACAGGGGACGTGGCTACACCTTC.

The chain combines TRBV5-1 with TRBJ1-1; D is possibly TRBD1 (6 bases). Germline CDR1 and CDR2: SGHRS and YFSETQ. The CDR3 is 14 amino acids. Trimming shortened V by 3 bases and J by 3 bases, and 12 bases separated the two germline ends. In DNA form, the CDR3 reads TGCGCCAGCAGCTGGGGGGCCGGGGACACTGAAGCTTTCTTT. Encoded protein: CASSWGAGDTEAFF.

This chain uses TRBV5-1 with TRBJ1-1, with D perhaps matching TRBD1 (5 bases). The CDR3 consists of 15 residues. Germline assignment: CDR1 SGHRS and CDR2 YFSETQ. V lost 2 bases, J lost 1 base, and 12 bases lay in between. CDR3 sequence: CASSFARTKNTEAFF. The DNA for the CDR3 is TGCGCCAGCAGCTTCGCCCGGACAAAGAACACTGAAGCTTTCTTT.

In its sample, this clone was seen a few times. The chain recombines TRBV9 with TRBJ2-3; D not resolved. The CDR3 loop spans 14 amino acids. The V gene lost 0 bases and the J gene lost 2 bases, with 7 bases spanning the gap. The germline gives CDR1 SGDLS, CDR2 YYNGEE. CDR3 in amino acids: CASSVGTYTDTQYF. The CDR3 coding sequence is TGTGCCAGCAGCGTAGGCACCTACACAGATACGCAGTATTTT.

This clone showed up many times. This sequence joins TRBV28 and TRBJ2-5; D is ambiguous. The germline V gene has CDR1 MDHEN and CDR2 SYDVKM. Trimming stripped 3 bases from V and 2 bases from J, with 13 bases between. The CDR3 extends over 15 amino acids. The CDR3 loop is CASSFLPGQQETQYF. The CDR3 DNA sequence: TGTGCCAGCAGTTTCCTGCCCGGGCAGCAAGAGACCCAGTACTTC.

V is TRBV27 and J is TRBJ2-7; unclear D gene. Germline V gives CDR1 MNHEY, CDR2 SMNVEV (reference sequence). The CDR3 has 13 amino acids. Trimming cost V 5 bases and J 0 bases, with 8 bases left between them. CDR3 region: CASSSTSSYEQYF. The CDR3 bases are TGTGCCAGCAGTAGCACCAGCTCCTACGAGCAGTACTTC.

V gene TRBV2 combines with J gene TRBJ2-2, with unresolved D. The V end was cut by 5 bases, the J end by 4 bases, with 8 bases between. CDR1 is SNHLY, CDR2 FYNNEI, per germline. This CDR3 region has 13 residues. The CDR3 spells CASSLSITGELFF. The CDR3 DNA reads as TGTGCCAGCAGTCTATCTATCACCGGGGAGCTGTTTTTT.

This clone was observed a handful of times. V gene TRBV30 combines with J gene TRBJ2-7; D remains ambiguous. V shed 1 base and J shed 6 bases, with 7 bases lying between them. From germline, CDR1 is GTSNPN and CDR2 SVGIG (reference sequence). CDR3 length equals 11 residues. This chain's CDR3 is CAWSEVGEQYF. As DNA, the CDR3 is TGTGCCTGGAGTGAGGTTGGCGAGCAGTACTTC.

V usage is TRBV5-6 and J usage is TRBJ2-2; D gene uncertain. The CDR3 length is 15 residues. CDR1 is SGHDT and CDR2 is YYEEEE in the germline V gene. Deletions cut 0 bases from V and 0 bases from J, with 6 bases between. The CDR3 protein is CASSLDGTNTGELFF. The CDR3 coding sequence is TGTGCCAGCAGCTTGGACGGCACGAACACCGGGGAGCTGTTTTTT.

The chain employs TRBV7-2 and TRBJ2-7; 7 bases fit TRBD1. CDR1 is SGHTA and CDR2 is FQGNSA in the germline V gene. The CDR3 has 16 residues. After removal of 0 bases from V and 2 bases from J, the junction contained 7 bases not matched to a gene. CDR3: CASSLAGTATPYEQYF. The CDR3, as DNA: TGTGCCAGCAGCTTAGCGGGGACAGCGACACCCTACGAGCAGTACTTC.

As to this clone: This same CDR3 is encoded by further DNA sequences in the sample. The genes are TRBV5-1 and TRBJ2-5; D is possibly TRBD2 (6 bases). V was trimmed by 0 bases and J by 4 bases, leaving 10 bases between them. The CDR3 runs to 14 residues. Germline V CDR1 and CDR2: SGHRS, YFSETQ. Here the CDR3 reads CASSLEAGRETQYF. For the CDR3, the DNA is TGCGCCAGCAGCTTGGAGGCGGGGAGAGAGACCCAGTACTTC.

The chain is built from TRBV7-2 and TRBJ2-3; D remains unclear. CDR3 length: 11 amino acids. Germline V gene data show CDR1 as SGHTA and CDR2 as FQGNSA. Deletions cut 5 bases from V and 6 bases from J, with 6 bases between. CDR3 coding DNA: TGTGCCAGCAGCGCCAGGGATACGCAGTATTTT. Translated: CASSARDTQYF.